The T cell receptor beta chain described here comes from a study of blood T cell repertoires in COVID-19. Original processing methods: Reference gene primer amplification gave nucleated cell count estimates. Some clones are missing from TCRdb's copy, which holds only in-frame ones; the method was immunoSEQ multiplex PCR. D and trimming come from the DNA, and the V and J calls and clone size come from that table. The sample has 150,000 to 200,000 clones, more than 75% seen once; the top ten hold approximately 4.5%. Trimming removed 0 bases from V and 7 bases from J, with 8 bases in between. Germline CDR1 and CDR2: SGHRS and YFSETQ. The CDR3 has 14 residues.

The source of this sequence is a human donor in a cohort sampled during active COVID-19. The gene calls are TRBV5-1 and TRBJ1-6; unclear D gene. The sequencing sample was made of peripheral blood. DNA of the CDR3: TGCGCCAGCAGCTTGGGGGCCGTGAATTCACCCCTCCACTTT. Protein product: CASSLGAVNSPLHF.